This TCR beta chain was found in a study of T-cell reconstitution after alpha-beta-depleted transplantation in children. Study results and caveats: T-cell numbers and diversity one year post-transplant derived largely from freshly generated T cells. Several hundred rapidly expanded clones from non-depleted graft cells reportedly supplied alpha-beta T cells about two months post-transplant. After transplant, high TCRbeta diversity at day 60 in some patients arose from surviving recipient T cells and thymic progenitors.

V dropped 3 bases and J dropped 12; count of bases not matched to a gene: 13. This CDR3 contains 13 residues. CDR1 and CDR2 (germline): DFQATT, SNEGSKA (reference sequence). TCRbeta library construction was performed incorporating unique molecular identifiers. TCRdb recomputed calls from the PCR reads with MiXCR, one row per CDR3 protein. The repertoire holds more than 40,000 distinct CDR3 sequences, with approximately 9.2% as singletons. This clonotype was seen ten or more times. As yet, its antigen is unknown. The chain couples TRBV20-1 to TRBJ1-2, with 7 bases that match TRBD1. The receptor was isolated from a male patient aged 2 to 10 who had a stem cell transplant for chronic granulomatous disease, so the T cells may come from the graft donor. Source: PBMCs, mostly from graft donor cells, taken 60 days after TCRalphabeta/CD19-depleted stem cell transplant. CDR3 nucleotide sequence: TGCAGTGCTAGGACCGGGACAGCACTCTTCCACACCTTC. This gives the protein CSARTGTALFHTF.